This T cell receptor beta chain appears in the sequencing data of a study of cytomegalovirus exposure and HLA in healthy donors. PCR used 60 Vbeta primers and 13 Jbeta primers. Assay used: immunoSEQ multiplex PCR; TCRdb lists only in-frame clones, some missing. This table holds about 180,000 clones, approximately 73% found once. Germline trimming cut 6 bases from V and 2 bases from J; bases unmatched to any gene: 9. Germline V CDR1 and CDR2: MNHEY, SMNVEV (reference sequence). This CDR3 is built from 15 residues. The sequencing sample was made of PBMCs. The clonotype was recovered from a woman aged 25-40 years in good health and CMV-seropositive. The V gene is TRBV27, the J gene TRBJ1-2; TRBD1 matches at 7 bases. The CDR3 spells CASSRPTTGNYGYTF. In nucleotides, the CDR3 is TGTGCCAGCAGCCGACCTACGACAGGGAACTATGGCTACACCTTC.